Included here is one T cell receptor (beta chain) sequence, with context. Its matching antigen is unknown. Trimming at V came to 4 bases and at J to 10 bases, leaving 11 bases not matched to a gene. The CDR3 extends over 17 amino acids. From germline, CDR1 is SEHNR and CDR2 FQNEAQ (reference sequence). The sample originates from a study of blood T cells in healthy people across ages. Notes on the study in general: A strong correlation was found between TCR beta diversity and the percentage of naive T cells.

Primed by a sample-barcoded 5' primer and a J-beta primer mix, a second PCR proceeded for about 7 to 11 cycles. TCRdb recomputed calls from the 5' RACE reads with MiXCR, one row per CDR3 protein. Here the sample spans about 1.8 million distinct CDR3 sequences, 49% being singletons. The rearrangement uses TRBV7-9 and TRBJ2-1, with 15 bases matching TRBD2. The TCR was taken from a woman between 40 and 50 years old in good health. The sequenced sample consisted of blood. CDR3 residues: CASSYWTSGGVTGEQFF. The CDR3 region has the DNA TGTGCCAGCAGCTACTGGACTAGCGGGGGGGTCACTGGAGAGCAGTTCTTC.